These T cell receptor beta chains were read from a single sample in a study of blood T cell repertoires in COVID-19. Assay: immunoSEQ multiplex PCR; the TCRdb copy retains only in-frame clones and omits some. The sample holds 250,000 to 350,000 clones; roughly 91% are singletons and the top ten take less than 3.5%. The sample comprised PBMCs or T cells enriched from blood (not recorded which). Source of these receptors: a woman between 50 and 59 years old who had been exposed to COVID-19. CDR3s include the opening cysteine and the closing phenylalanine or tryptophan. The D gene is left open where the match is weak. Some rows mark clone size as missing; the rest say once, few, many or name a class of expanded clone.

V gene: TRBV6-5
D gene: -
clone size: once
J gene: TRBJ1-2
CDR3 DNA: TGTGCCAGCAGTCTTGGACAGATCTATGGCTACACCTTC
CDR3 protein: CASSLGQIYGYTF

V gene: TRBV20-1
D gene: -
clone size: -
J gene: TRBJ1-4
CDR3 DNA: TGCAGTGCTCGCCCCGGGGGACGGGTGTTTTTT
CDR3 protein: CSARPGGRVFF

V gene: TRBV2
D gene: -
clone size: -
J gene: TRBJ1-4
CDR3 DNA: TGTGCCAGCAGTGCTAGGACTGAAGAAAAACTGTTTTTT
CDR3 protein: CASSARTEEKLFF

V gene: TRBV27
D gene: TRBD2
clone size: -
J gene: TRBJ2-2
CDR3 DNA: TGTGCCAGCAGTCCGAGGGGGACTAGCGGCACCGGGGAGCTGTTTTTT
CDR3 protein: CASSPRGTSGTGELFF

V gene: TRBV7-9
D gene: -
clone size: -
J gene: TRBJ1-5
CDR3 DNA: TGTGCCAGCAGCTTAATCACAGGGCAAACTCAGCCCCAGCATTTT
CDR3 protein: CASSLITGQTQPQHF

V gene: TRBV18
D gene: TRBD2
clone size: -
J gene: TRBJ2-7
CDR3 DNA: TGTGCCAGCTCGGTTAGCGGGGCAACCTACGAGCAGTACTTC
CDR3 protein: CASSVSGATYEQYF

V gene: TRBV3-1/TRBV3-2
D gene: TRBD1
clone size: once
J gene: TRBJ1-1
CDR3 DNA: TGTGCCAGCAGCCCCGCGCGGGGACAGTCTGCAGCTAACACTGAAGCTTTCTTT
CDR3 protein: CASSPARGQSAANTEAFF

V gene: TRBV5-5
D gene: -
clone size: -
J gene: TRBJ1-1
CDR3 DNA: TGTGCCAGCAGCTATCCTCAGGGGAGAGACACTGAAGCTTTCTTT
CDR3 protein: CASSYPQGRDTEAFF

V gene: TRBV28
D gene: -
clone size: -
J gene: TRBJ1-2
CDR3 DNA: TGTGCCAGCACATCTGGTGATAGTCACTATGGCTACACCTTC
CDR3 protein: CASTSGDSHYGYTF

V gene: TRBV7-6
D gene: TRBD2
clone size: -
J gene: TRBJ2-2
CDR3 DNA: TGTGCCAGCAGCTTAGCGGTGCCTAGCGGGGGTCCGAACACCGGGGAGCTGTTTTTT
CDR3 protein: CASSLAVPSGGPNTGELFF

V gene: TRBV4-2
D gene: -
clone size: -
J gene: TRBJ1-6
CDR3 DNA: TGTGCCAGCAGCCAAGAGCGGGTCCCCCTCCACTTT
CDR3 protein: CASSQERVPLHF

V gene: TRBV6-1
D gene: TRBD2
clone size: -
J gene: TRBJ2-1
CDR3 DNA: TGTGCCAGCAGTGGAGCGGGGGGCTCCTACAATGAGCAGTTCTTC
CDR3 protein: CASSGAGGSYNEQFF

V gene: TRBV27
D gene: -
clone size: -
J gene: TRBJ2-6
CDR3 DNA: TGTGCCAGCAGTTCACACAGGGTTTTTACTGGGGCCAACGTCCTGACTTTC
CDR3 protein: CASSSHRVFTGANVLTF

V gene: TRBV19
D gene: TRBD1
clone size: -
J gene: TRBJ1-5
CDR3 DNA: TGTGCCAGTAGGGGACAGGCTAATCAGCCCCAGCATTTT
CDR3 protein: CASRGQANQPQHF

V gene: TRBV6-5
D gene: -
clone size: -
J gene: TRBJ1-2
CDR3 DNA: TGTGCCAGCAGTCCGACACTTAACTATGGCTACACCTTC
CDR3 protein: CASSPTLNYGYTF

V gene: TRBV12-3/TRBV12-4
D gene: -
clone size: -
J gene: TRBJ2-7
CDR3 DNA: TGTGCCAGCAGTTTAGCGGGGAGCGAGCAGTACTTC
CDR3 protein: CASSLAGSEQYF

V gene: TRBV2
D gene: -
clone size: -
J gene: TRBJ2-5
CDR3 DNA: TGTGCCAGCAGTTCCCGGAGGGGGGGGAAGGAGACCCAGTACTTC
CDR3 protein: CASSSRRGGKETQYF

V gene: TRBV24-1
D gene: TRBD2
clone size: -
J gene: TRBJ2-5
CDR3 DNA: TGTGCCACCAGCGTAGGGACCAGGGCGGGAGCAGAGACCCAGTACTTC
CDR3 protein: CATSVGTRAGAETQYF

V gene: TRBV5-6
D gene: TRBD1
clone size: -
J gene: TRBJ2-7
CDR3 DNA: TGTGCCAGCAGCTTTGCCTCTACGGGACAGGGGGGCTCCTACGAGCAGTACTTC
CDR3 protein: CASSFASTGQGGSYEQYF

V gene: TRBV19
D gene: TRBD1
clone size: -
J gene: TRBJ2-1
CDR3 DNA: TGTGCCAGTAGTATAGCGGGACAGGTAGTGGATGAGCAGTTCTTC
CDR3 protein: CASSIAGQVVDEQFF

V gene: TRBV9
D gene: -
clone size: -
J gene: TRBJ2-1
CDR3 DNA: TGTGCCAGCAGCGTAGAGGGGGGACAGTCGAGCTCCTACAATGAGCAGTTCTTC
CDR3 protein: CASSVEGGQSSSYNEQFF

V gene: TRBV15
D gene: TRBD1
clone size: once
J gene: TRBJ2-2
CDR3 DNA: TGTGCCACCAGAGCCGGGACAGTGAACACCGGGGAGCTGTTTTTT
CDR3 protein: CATRAGTVNTGELFF

V gene: TRBV7-6
D gene: TRBD1
clone size: once
J gene: TRBJ1-6
CDR3 DNA: TGTGCCAGCAGCTTAGAACAGGGGAATTCACCCCTCCACTTT
CDR3 protein: CASSLEQGNSPLHF

V gene: TRBV6-8
D gene: TRBD2
clone size: -
J gene: TRBJ2-1
CDR3 DNA: TGTGCCAGCAGTTACCTAGCGGGGGACAATGAGCAGTTCTTC
CDR3 protein: CASSYLAGDNEQFF

V gene: TRBV12-3/TRBV12-4
D gene: TRBD1
clone size: -
J gene: TRBJ2-1
CDR3 DNA: TGTGCCAGCGGGGGACAGTTTCATGAGCAGTTCTTC
CDR3 protein: CASGGQFHEQFF

V gene: TRBV19
D gene: -
clone size: -
J gene: TRBJ1-1
CDR3 DNA: TGTGCCAGTACAGCGTTCATGAACACTGAAGCTTTCTTT
CDR3 protein: CASTAFMNTEAFF

V gene: TRBV30
D gene: TRBD1
clone size: -
J gene: TRBJ1-6
CDR3 DNA: TGTGCCTGGAGCGCGGACAGGGCTGGAAATTCACCCCTCCACTTT
CDR3 protein: CAWSADRAGNSPLHF

V gene: TRBV5-1
D gene: -
clone size: -
J gene: TRBJ2-7
CDR3 DNA: TGCGCCAGCAGCCCCGGGGTCTTCGGCTACGAGCAGTACTTC
CDR3 protein: CASSPGVFGYEQYF

V gene: TRBV5-1
D gene: -
clone size: -
J gene: TRBJ2-7
CDR3 DNA: TGCGCCAGCAGCAGGGAGGGGGGGCGCGTTTCAGGGTACGAGCAGTACTTC
CDR3 protein: CASSREGGRVSGYEQYF

V gene: TRBV28
D gene: TRBD1
clone size: -
J gene: TRBJ2-7
CDR3 DNA: TGTGCCAGCAGTCGGGACAGCTCCTACGAGCAGTACTTC
CDR3 protein: CASSRDSSYEQYF

V gene: TRBV28
D gene: -
clone size: few
J gene: TRBJ1-2
CDR3 DNA: TGTGCCAGCAGTTTAGTCCAGGGGTATGGCTACACCTTC
CDR3 protein: CASSLVQGYGYTF

V gene: TRBV28
D gene: TRBD1
clone size: -
J gene: TRBJ1-3
CDR3 DNA: TGTGCCAGCAGACGGGACAGATACCCTGGAAACACCATATATTTT
CDR3 protein: CASRRDRYPGNTIYF

V gene: TRBV19
D gene: TRBD1
clone size: once
J gene: TRBJ2-5
CDR3 DNA: TGTGCCAGTAGTAAGGGACAGGAGGGGCCGTGGTCATTGGGGGAGACCCAGTACTTC
CDR3 protein: CASSKGQEGPWSLGETQYF

V gene: TRBV2
D gene: TRBD1
clone size: -
J gene: TRBJ1-5
CDR3 DNA: TGTGCCAGCAGTCAGGACAGGGGGCGTCAGCCCCAGCATTTT
CDR3 protein: CASSQDRGRQPQHF

V gene: TRBV27
D gene: -
clone size: once
J gene: TRBJ1-6
CDR3 DNA: TGTGCCAGCAGTATCCGCCCAGCCTATAATTCACCCCTCCACTTT
CDR3 protein: CASSIRPAYNSPLHF

V gene: TRBV3-1/TRBV3-2
D gene: -
clone size: -
J gene: TRBJ2-1
CDR3 DNA: TGTGCCAGCAGCCAATGGTCTAGCAACAACAATGAGCAGTTCTTC
CDR3 protein: CASSQWSSNNNEQFF

V gene: TRBV19
D gene: -
clone size: -
J gene: TRBJ1-5
CDR3 DNA: TGTGCCAGTAACACAGGAACGCAAGTCGATCAGCCCCAGCATTTT
CDR3 protein: CASNTGTQVDQPQHF

V gene: TRBV3-1/TRBV3-2
D gene: TRBD2
clone size: -
J gene: TRBJ2-7
CDR3 DNA: TGTGCCAGCAGCCAAGAGCGGGAGAGACCCTACGAGCAGTACTTC
CDR3 protein: CASSQERERPYEQYF

V gene: TRBV6-6
D gene: -
clone size: -
J gene: TRBJ1-1
CDR3 DNA: TGTGCCAGCAGTTCCGGACAGACGAACACTGAAGCTTTCTTT
CDR3 protein: CASSSGQTNTEAFF

V gene: TRBV28
D gene: -
clone size: -
J gene: TRBJ1-2
CDR3 DNA: TGTGCCAGCAGTTTGCTTCCCCAGGGTTTAAACTATGGCTACACCTTC
CDR3 protein: CASSLLPQGLNYGYTF

V gene: TRBV27
D gene: -
clone size: -
J gene: TRBJ1-4
CDR3 DNA: TGTGCCAGCAGTCACCGACAGAGACCTAATGAAAAACTGTTTTTT
CDR3 protein: CASSHRQRPNEKLFF

V gene: TRBV21-1
D gene: -
clone size: many
J gene: TRBJ1-5
CDR3 DNA: TGTGCCAGCAGCCCTTACGGGGCAGGGGAGGGTCAGCCCCAGCATTTT
CDR3 protein: CASSPYGAGEGQPQHF

V gene: TRBV12-3/TRBV12-4
D gene: -
clone size: once
J gene: TRBJ1-2
CDR3 DNA: TGTGCCAGCAGTTTCGGACTGGGCTATGGCTACACCTTC
CDR3 protein: CASSFGLGYGYTF

V gene: TRBV5-1
D gene: TRBD1
clone size: -
J gene: TRBJ1-3
CDR3 DNA: TGCGCCAGCAGCCCGGAGACAGGGTCAGCCATATATTTT
CDR3 protein: CASSPETGSAIYF

V gene: TRBV19
D gene: TRBD1
clone size: -
J gene: TRBJ2-5
CDR3 DNA: TGTGCCAGTAGTATATATCGACAGGGGCAAGAGACCCAGTACTTC
CDR3 protein: CASSIYRQGQETQYF

V gene: TRBV27
D gene: -
clone size: -
J gene: TRBJ2-7
CDR3 DNA: TGTGCCAGCAGTTCCCCCCCTGCCTACGAGCAGTACTTC
CDR3 protein: CASSSPPAYEQYF

V gene: TRBV9
D gene: TRBD2
clone size: -
J gene: TRBJ2-1
CDR3 DNA: TGTGCCAGCAGCGCGACTAGCGGGGGGGCAAATGAGCAGTTCTTC
CDR3 protein: CASSATSGGANEQFF

V gene: TRBV12-3/TRBV12-4
D gene: TRBD1
clone size: -
J gene: TRBJ2-7
CDR3 DNA: TGTGCCAGCAGGTGGACAGGGCTTGGCGAGCAGTACTTC
CDR3 protein: CASRWTGLGEQYF

V gene: TRBV3-1/TRBV3-2
D gene: TRBD1
clone size: -
J gene: TRBJ1-3
CDR3 DNA: TGTGCCAGCAGCCAGGACAGGGTTGGAAACACCATATATTTT
CDR3 protein: CASSQDRVGNTIYF

V gene: TRBV19
D gene: TRBD2
clone size: -
J gene: TRBJ2-5
CDR3 DNA: TGTGCCAGTAGTCCCCGGGGTAGCGGGGGCCAAGAGACCCAGTACTTC
CDR3 protein: CASSPRGSGGQETQYF

V gene: TRBV9
D gene: -
clone size: -
J gene: TRBJ1-1
CDR3 DNA: TGTGCCAGCAGCGTAGTAGGAGACACTGAAGCTTTCTTT
CDR3 protein: CASSVVGDTEAFF

V gene: TRBV6-5
D gene: -
clone size: -
J gene: TRBJ1-4
CDR3 DNA: TGTGCCAGCAGTAGGGAGACACAACTTAATGAAAAACTGTTTTTT
CDR3 protein: CASSRETQLNEKLFF

V gene: TRBV25-1
D gene: TRBD2
clone size: few
J gene: TRBJ2-1
CDR3 DNA: TGTGCCAGCGCGGGGGAGGGTGATGAGCAGTTCTTC
CDR3 protein: CASAGEGDEQFF

V gene: TRBV7-8
D gene: -
clone size: -
J gene: TRBJ1-3
CDR3 DNA: TGTGCCAGCAGCGTAGCCACGGGGGGGAACTCTGGAAACACCATATATTTT
CDR3 protein: CASSVATGGNSGNTIYF

V gene: TRBV29-1
D gene: -
clone size: -
J gene: TRBJ2-7
CDR3 DNA: TGCAGCGTTGACAGGGATGGGGCCGAGCAGTACTTC
CDR3 protein: CSVDRDGAEQYF

V gene: TRBV28
D gene: TRBD1
clone size: -
J gene: TRBJ2-7
CDR3 DNA: TGTGCCAGCAGTTCGCCGGGCAGGACAGGCGAATCCTACGAGCAGTACTTC
CDR3 protein: CASSSPGRTGESYEQYF

V gene: TRBV3-1/TRBV3-2
D gene: TRBD2
clone size: -
J gene: TRBJ2-1
CDR3 DNA: TGTGCCAGCAGCCAAGGAAGCGGGGGGGTCGATGAGCAGTTCTTC
CDR3 protein: CASSQGSGGVDEQFF

V gene: TRBV21-1
D gene: -
clone size: -
J gene: TRBJ2-3
CDR3 DNA: TGTGCCAGCAGCAAAGGGCAGCGGGGGGGGAGCACAGATACGCAGTATTTT
CDR3 protein: CASSKGQRGGSTDTQYF

V gene: TRBV3-1/TRBV3-2
D gene: -
clone size: -
J gene: TRBJ1-1
CDR3 DNA: TGTGCCAGCAGCCCAAGGGGGAACACTGAAGCTTTCTTT
CDR3 protein: CASSPRGNTEAFF

V gene: TRBV7-2
D gene: TRBD1
clone size: few
J gene: TRBJ2-3
CDR3 DNA: TGTGCCAGCAGCTTCTGGCAGGGGGTGTTCTATGGCACAGATACGCAGTATTTT
CDR3 protein: CASSFWQGVFYGTDTQYF